This T cell receptor (delta chain) originates from a study of delta chains in infants with herpesvirus infections (dated by TCRdb to the early 2020s). With respect to the entire study: From birth, the study prospectively followed a Ugandan infant birth cohort to characterize gammadelta T cell responses to primary cytomegalovirus (CMV) infection. Using PBMC, gammadelta TCRs were sequenced for over 15 CMV-infected infants, one of whom was congenitally infected, and for roughly 8 CMV-uninfected infants who had enough sample available. Blood samples from the infants were grouped into approximate ages of 1.5, 4, 8 and 12 months. The study searched for a public fetal Vdelta1/Vgamma8 gammadelta TCR clonotype in infants who acquired CMV infection after birth. Previously published Belgian fetal and cord blood gammadelta TCR data were added only for comparison and were not generated in this cohort.

The research as a whole found: The public clonotype was detected only at the first time point after infection and was not found in uninfected infants or in infants infected after 120 days. The public Vdelta1 clonotype was detected in 4 of 18 CMV-infected infants, namely three infected postnatally before 120 days of age and the congenitally infected infant. Presence of the public clonotype at levels below the detection limit might still occur in CMV-uninfected infants. Public-clonotype frequency among Vdelta1 cells appeared to correlate inversely with age at infection and decayed rapidly, seemingly not persisting beyond two to three months. Limitations noted by the authors included a small sample size and a lack of race- or environment-matched controls, because nearly all Ugandans acquire CMV before adulthood.

Libraries were made using RT-PCR. TCR cDNA was generated by reverse transcription of PBMC RNA with SuperScript II and gamma-chain- and delta-chain-specific primers. The cDNA was purified with AMPure XP beads, then amplified and indexed with Illumina adapters using the Nextera XT Index Kit. gammadelta TCR libraries were sequenced on an Illumina MiSeq with a V2 300-cycle kit. The published analysis was carried out like this. Using MiXCR v2.1.12, CDR3 sequences were assembled, and reads were mapped onto D, J and V genes obtained from GenBank. Repertoire analyses of the CDR3 clonotypes were performed with VDJtools v1.2.1. Clones were re-identified by TCRdb from the public reads with CATT, and rows with the same DNA were merged. Here the V and J calls rest on TCRdb's processing, not on the authors' analysis. The sample table shows under 400 delta-chain clones, and 65% are seen once. Roughly nine tenths of the sample is held by the ten biggest clonotypes.

Its CDR3 holds 26 amino acids, cysteine through phenylalanine. The kept DNA is CDR3 alone, 78 bases in frame from the first base. From the germline V gene, CDR1 is TSESDYY and CDR2 is QEAYKQQN. Points on this clone: Its binding antigen is unknown. For this DNA, TCRdb reports the protein of a much larger clone, which diverges at residue 23, most likely from a read error; the protein presented here is translated directly from the DNA.

Pregnant women receiving prenatal care in Kampala, Uganda, were recruited, and the infants of these women were enrolled, with documentation of maternal HIV status required. Home visits to families took place weekly, and collection of infant clinical information, oral swabs and peripheral blood began at 6 weeks of age and was repeated every 4 months after that. Blood was drawn into heparin tubes, and PBMC were isolated via Ficoll-Paque density gradient centrifugation and then cryopreserved. This TCR was sampled from a human donor who was a Ugandan infant, either HIV-exposed or HIV-unexposed (not recorded which). Material: peripheral blood, obtained at time point 2 of longitudinal follow-up. In this chain, TRAV38-2/DV8 is recombined with TRDJ2, with 8 junctional bases fitting TRDD3. The CDR3 has the sequence CAYRSVGFSRRCTGGHNYPLTAHLFF. DNA sequence: TGTGCTTATAGGAGCGTCGGGTTTTCCCGCAGATGTACTGGGGGTCATAATTACCCTTTGACAGCACATCTCTTCTTT.